This TCR beta chain was identified during a study of T cells after yellow fever vaccination. Study background: It was SMART-Seq v4 Ultra Low Input that prepared the fractions with low cell numbers.

Study outcomes and limitations: Primary-vaccination clones mostly resurfaced post-booster (more than 95% CD4, about 87% CD8). There was a possibility that FACS-sorted repertoires contained abundant clonotypes contaminating from the bulk population.

5'RACE template switching generated TCR cDNA, adding a universal primer site and UMIs. TCRdb redid the calling of the 5' RACE reads with MiXCR, one entry per CDR3 protein. The table records 80,000 to 100,000 distinct CDR3 sequences, 8% to 10% of them present only once. The table lists this clonotype with a few counts. The clonotype comes from a man younger than 35 who received the YFV17D yellow fever vaccine. Sequenced here: CD8+ T cells not binding an NS4B(214-222) dextramer, sorted from PBMCs, sampled less than 16 days after the first yellow fever vaccination.

CDR3 loop: CASSQDGGYNSPLHF. CDR3 nucleotide sequence: TGCGCCAGCAGCCAAGATGGGGGTTATAATTCACCCCTCCACTTT. The V gene is TRBV4-1, the J gene TRBJ1-6, with D possibly being TRBD1 (5 bases). V was trimmed by 0 bases and J by 4 bases, leaving 7 bases between them. This CDR3 has 15 residues. Germline-derived CDR1 and CDR2 are MGHRA and YSYEKL.